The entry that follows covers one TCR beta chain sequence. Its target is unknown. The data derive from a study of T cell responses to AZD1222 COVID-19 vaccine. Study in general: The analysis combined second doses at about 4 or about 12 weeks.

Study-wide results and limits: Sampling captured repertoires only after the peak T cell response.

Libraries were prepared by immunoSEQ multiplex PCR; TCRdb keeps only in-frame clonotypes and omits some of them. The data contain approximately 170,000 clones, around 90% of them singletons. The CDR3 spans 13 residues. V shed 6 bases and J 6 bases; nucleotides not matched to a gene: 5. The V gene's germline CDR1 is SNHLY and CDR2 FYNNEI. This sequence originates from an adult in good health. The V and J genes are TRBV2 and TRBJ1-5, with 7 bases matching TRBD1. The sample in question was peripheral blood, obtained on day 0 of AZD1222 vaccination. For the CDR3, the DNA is TGTGCCAGCAGCGCACAGGGGACTCAGCCCCAGCATTTT. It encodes CASSAQGTQPQHF.